This passage covers 17 T cell receptor beta chains from one sample sequenced in a study of cytomegalovirus exposure and HLA in healthy donors. Method: immunoSEQ multiplex PCR; TCRdb's copy keeps in-frame clones and lacks some. The sample comprises around 200,000 clones, 80% to 90% of which are singletons, and roughly 1.2% rests with the top ten. The specimen was PBMCs. The receptors come from a woman aged 30 to 39 in good health and CMV-seronegative.

This clone was counted once. This chain links TRBV18 with TRBJ1-5, with 7 bases fitting TRBD1. Germline assignment: CDR1 KGHSH and CDR2 LQKENI. The CDR3 runs 17 residues. V was clipped by 6 bases and J by 6 bases; unmatched bases: 17. CDR3 in amino acids: CASSPPSWTGGGQPQHF. In nucleotides, the CDR3 is TGTGCCAGCTCCCCCCCTTCCTGGACAGGAGGAGGTCAGCCCCAGCATTTT.

This rearrangement joins TRBV5-1 to TRBJ1-1; 9 positions agree with TRBD1. The CDR3 covers 15 residues. The V gene's germline CDR1 is SGHRS and CDR2 YFSETQ. Unmatched junction bases numbered 16, after V lost 7 bases and J lost 9 bases. The CDR3 sequence: CASYRSPPGQGQAFF. The CDR3 DNA follows: TGCGCCAGCTACAGAAGCCCCCCGGGACAGGGTCAAGCTTTCTTT. The complete variable domain, with remaining parts taken from reference TRBV5-1 and TRBJ1-1, reads KAGVTQTPRYLIKTRGQQVTLSCSPISGHRSVSWYQQTPGQGLQFLFEYFSETQRNKGNFPGRFSGRQFSNSRSEMNVSTLELGDSALYLCASYRSPPGQGQAFFGQGTRLTVV.

The chain is built from TRBV4-1 and TRBJ2-7; perhaps TRBD2 as D (6 bases). Germline CDR1 and CDR2: MGHRA and YSYEKL. The germline V and J ends were trimmed by 3 bases and 2 bases, with 11 bases remaining between them. This CDR3 region has 14 residues. Here the CDR3 DNA reads TGCGCCAGCAGCCAGGCAGCGGGTGCCTACGAGCAGTACTTC. The encoded protein is CASSQAAGAYEQYF.

This clone occurred a few times. This chain connects TRBV28 to TRBJ1-3; D uncertain. Germline V gene data show CDR1 as MDHEN and CDR2 as SYDVKM. Trimming took off 5 bases at V and 0 bases at J, with 8 bases between the two ends. This CDR3 spans 14 amino acids. CDR3 amino acids: CASSISSSGNTIYF. The CDR3 DNA reads as TGTGCCAGCAGTATCAGTTCCTCTGGAAACACCATATATTTT. The full variable domain, its missing parts supplied by reference TRBV28 and TRBJ1-3, is DVKVTQSSRYLVKRTGEKVFLECVQDMDHENMFWYRQDPGLGLRLIYFSYDVKMKEKGDIPEGYSVSREKKERFSLILESASTNQTSMYLCASSISSSGNTIYFGEGSWLTVV.

V usage is TRBV4-1 and J usage is TRBJ2-7; D is possibly TRBD1 (6 bases). CDR3 length equals 13 residues. Germline CDR1 is MGHRA and CDR2 is YSYEKL. Trimming stripped 3 bases from V and 2 bases from J, with 8 bases between. The CDR3 region is CASSQTGPYEQYF. Here the CDR3 DNA reads TGCGCCAGCAGCCAGACAGGCCCCTACGAGCAGTACTTC.

The V call is TRBV6-1, the J call TRBJ2-3; 11 bases map to TRBD2. V lost 6 bases, J lost 2 bases, and 10 bases stayed unmatched. This CDR3 has 17 residues. From germline, CDR1 is MNHNS and CDR2 SASEGT. In nucleotides, the CDR3 is TGTGCCAGCAGCGAACTAGCGGGGGTAGGAAACACAGATACGCAGTATTTT. This encodes CASSELAGVGNTDTQYF.

The chain is built from TRBV7-8 and TRBJ1-1; D perhaps matches TRBD1 (6 bases). V was trimmed by 5 bases and J by 1 base, leaving 29 bases between them. The length of the CDR3 is 20 residues. Germline V CDR1 and CDR2: SGHVS, FQNEAQ. The CDR3 DNA reads as TGTGCCAGCAGCCCGGGGGGCCTAAAAGGGGGTATATTGGGGAACACTGAAGCTTTCTTT. It translates to CASSPGGLKGGILGNTEAFF.

A single count supports this clone. The CDR3 spells CASSRYTSAGETQYF. In nucleotides, the CDR3 is TGTGCCAGCAGCCGGTACACTAGCGCCGGAGAGACCCAGTACTTC. The genes are TRBV28 and TRBJ2-5; 7 bases match TRBD2. With 6 bases clipped from V and 4 bases from J, the junction kept 11 bases outside the gene matches. The CDR3 spans 15 residues. CDR1 is MDHEN, CDR2 SYDVKM, per germline.

This clone has a handful of counts. The chain couples TRBV7-9 to TRBJ1-4; unclear D gene. This CDR3 is built from 14 residues. V lost 8 bases to trimming and J lost 0 bases, with 10 bases between them. CDR1 is SEHNR, CDR2 FQNEAQ, per germline (reference sequence). The CDR3 reads CASDTSATNEKLFF. The CDR3 DNA is TGTGCCAGCGACACCTCGGCAACTAATGAAAAACTGTTTTTT. The full variable domain, rest sourced from reference TRBV7-9 and TRBJ1-4, is DTGVSQNPRHKITKRGQNVTFRCDPISEHNRLYWYRQTLGQGPEFLTYFQNEAQLEKSRLLSDRFSAERPKGSFSTLEIQRTEQGDSAMYLCASDTSATNEKLFFGSGTQLSVL.

This clone was counted between two and nine times. This chain uses TRBV10-1 with TRBJ2-3, with 11 bases identical to TRBD1. V gave up 2 bases and J gave up 5 bases; unmatched junction bases: 3. The germline V gene encodes CDR1 WNHNN and CDR2 SYGVQD (reference sequence). CDR3 length: 15 amino acids. The CDR3 sequence: CASSEAGTGGDTQYF. In nucleotides, the CDR3 is TGCGCCAGCAGTGAGGCCGGGACAGGGGGAGATACGCAGTATTTT.

This clone was counted many times. The chain couples TRBV9 to TRBJ2-2; 8 nucleotides align to TRBD1. J lost 1 base, V lost 4 bases, and 3 bases had no gene match. Germline lookup yields CDR1 SGDLS and CDR2 YYNGEE. This CDR3 region has 15 residues. CDR3 in amino acids: CASSIRGQNTGELFF. Written as DNA, the CDR3 is TGTGCCAGCAGCATCAGGGGGCAGAACACCGGGGAGCTGTTTTTT. The whole variable domain, filled in from reference TRBV9 and TRBJ2-2, reads DSGVTQTPKHLITATGQRVTLRCSPRSGDLSVYWYQQSLDQGLQFLIQYYNGEERAKGNILERFSAQQFPDLHSELNLSSLELGDSALYFCASSIRGQNTGELFFGEGSRLTVL.

This clone was seen a single time. This chain connects TRBV5-1 to TRBJ1-4; D unresolved. CDR1 SGHRS and CDR2 YFSETQ come from the germline V gene. Trimming cost V 7 bases and J 4 bases, with 14 bases left between them. The CDR3 contains 14 residues. CDR3 protein: CASSRQDGNEKLFF. The CDR3 DNA sequence: TGCGCCAGCTCACGACAAGATGGTAATGAAAAACTGTTTTTT.

The V gene is TRBV7-8, the J gene TRBJ1-1, with a tentative D call TRBD1 (6 bases). Trimming left V 5 bases short and J 5 bases short, with 18 bases between. Germline lookup yields CDR1 SGHVS and CDR2 FQNEAQ. The CDR3 spans 15 residues. The CDR3 region is CASSPSRGAITEAFF. The CDR3 DNA follows: TGTGCCAGCAGCCCTAGTCGGGGGGCGATTACTGAAGCTTTCTTT.

The V and J genes are TRBV19 and TRBJ1-5, with D perhaps matching TRBD1 (6 bases). The germline CDR1 and CDR2 sequences are LNHDA and SQIVND (reference sequence). This CDR3 has 16 amino acids. The V end was cut by 1 base, the J end by 0 bases, with 10 bases between. CDR3 DNA: TGTGCCAGTAGTATAGGTGGACAGTCTAGCAATCAGCCCCAGCATTTT. Its protein product is CASSIGGQSSNQPQHF.

The CDR3 bases are TGTGCCACCAGCAGAAGGAGGGCGGGGGGGAGCACAGATACGCAGTATTTT. Its translation is CATSRRRAGGSTDTQYF. The chain joins TRBV15 to TRBJ2-3, with 9 bases aligning to TRBD2. V lost 2 bases, J lost 0 bases, and 6 bases stayed unmatched. Germline lookup yields CDR1 LNHNV and CDR2 YYDKDF (reference sequence). The CDR3 loop spans 17 amino acids.

The chain has TRBV15 and TRBJ2-7, with a weak D call TRBD1 (5 bases). The CDR3 sequence is 17 residues long. V lost 0 bases, J lost 2 bases, and 17 bases lay in between. Germline V gives CDR1 LNHNV, CDR2 YYDKDF (reference sequence). This CDR3 is CATSRDRNTVQAYEQYF. In DNA form, the CDR3 reads TGTGCCACCAGCAGAGATCGAAACACTGTACAGGCCTACGAGCAGTACTTC.

The chain couples TRBV7-9 to TRBJ2-1, with D maybe TRBD1 (6 bases). Germline V gene lookup returns CDR1 SEHNR and CDR2 FQNEAQ (reference sequence). CDR3 length: 14 amino acids. V lost 5 bases to trimming and J lost 8 bases, with 16 bases between them. CDR3 residues: CASSRQLQGHEQFF. The CDR3 DNA reads as TGTGCCAGCAGCCGCCAACTACAGGGACATGAGCAGTTCTTC.